This record concerns one T cell receptor beta chain sequence. The authors' processing: Estimation of nucleated cell counts relied on the amplification of reference gene primers. The repertoire was sequenced with immunoSEQ multiplex PCR; TCRdb's copy has only in-frame clones and lacks some. Clone size and the V and J calls come from that table; the DNA yielded D and trimming. The sample lists 120,000 or so clones, approximately 74% occurring once. These data belong to a study of blood T cell repertoires in COVID-19. Looking at the study overall: Spain, Italy and the United States supplied samples that represented acute and convalescent COVID-19. T cells, B-cell-depleted T cells, or PBMCs supplied cDNA or gDNA.

The source material was peripheral blood. The receptor was derived from a man between 60 and 70 years old with acute or convalescent COVID-19.

The CDR3 coding sequence is TGTGCCAGCAGCACCCTCCAGGACTATGGCTACACCTTC. Its protein is CASSTLQDYGYTF. The J gene is TRBJ1-2, the V gene TRBV6-6, with D unclear. The germline V and J ends were trimmed by 6 bases and 3 bases, with 11 bases remaining between them. CDR3 length equals 13 residues. Germline V gene sequence: CDR1 MNHNY, CDR2 SVGAGI (reference sequence).